Listed below are T cell receptor beta chains from one sample, sequenced in a study of blood T cell repertoires in COVID-19. The repertoire was sequenced with immunoSEQ multiplex PCR; TCRdb's copy has only in-frame clones and lacks some. Among under 95,000 clones listed, 75% to 90% were seen once. Sequenced: peripheral blood. These receptors were taken from a woman over 75 with acute or convalescent COVID-19. Both conserved end residues are part of each CDR3. A D gene is named only where the DNA matches it firmly. Only part of the rows carry a size: once, few, many, or a class if the clone is expanded.

>16|TRBD1|TRBJ2-5|.|TRBV7-2
CASSTSRGQGRETQYF
TGTGCCAGCAGCACCTCCCGGGGACAGGGAAGGGAGACCCAGTACTTC
>15|TRBD2|TRBJ2-1|.|TRBV5-4
CASSSDGRGYNEQFF
TGTGCCAGCAGCTCCGATGGGCGGGGGTACAATGAGCAGTTCTTC
>16|TRBD1|TRBJ1-1|.|TRBV10-3
CAISEGQALMNTEAFF
TGTGCCATCAGTGAGGGACAGGCTCTGATGAACACTGAAGCTTTCTTT
>14|TRBD1|TRBJ1-5|.|TRBV6-5
CASLGQGAHQPQHF
TGTGCCAGCCTCGGACAGGGGGCCCATCAGCCCCAGCATTTT
>14|TRBD1|TRBJ2-7|.|TRBV10-3
CAIRPGQGIPEQYF
TGTGCCATCAGGCCGGGACAGGGTATTCCCGAGCAGTACTTC
>13|TRBD2|TRBJ2-5|.|TRBV5-1
CASRAGPQETQYF
TGCGCCAGCAGAGCGGGACCCCAAGAGACCCAGTACTTC
>15|.|TRBJ2-5|few|TRBV10-3
CAIKLGGGSGETQYF
TGTGCCATCAAACTAGGTGGGGGGTCGGGAGAGACCCAGTACTTC
>14|.|TRBJ2-3|.|TRBV7-3
CASSLGGGADTQYF
TGTGCCAGCAGCCTAGGGGGAGGGGCGGATACGCAGTATTTT
>15|TRBD2|TRBJ2-1|.|TRBV7-8
CASSPLPGGSGEQFF
TGTGCCAGCAGCCCCCTTCCGGGGGGAAGCGGTGAGCAGTTCTTC
>16|TRBD2|TRBJ2-3|.|TRBV28
CASSPHLAGGSDTQYF
TGTGCCAGCAGTCCCCACTTAGCGGGGGGATCAGATACGCAGTATTTT
>13|.|TRBJ1-1|once|TRBV2
CASSEFRVGEAFF
TGTGCCAGCAGTGAATTCAGGGTAGGCGAAGCTTTCTTT
>14|.|TRBJ1-1|.|TRBV3-1/TRBV3-2
CASSHGYRETEAFF
TGTGCCAGCAGCCATGGATACAGGGAAACTGAAGCTTTCTTT
>15|TRBD1|TRBJ1-2|.|TRBV24-1
CVTSETGTANYGYTF
TGTGTCACCAGTGAGACGGGGACAGCTAACTATGGCTACACCTTC
>15|TRBD1|TRBJ2-7|.|TRBV6-5
CASSQTGTGVYEQYF
TGTGCCAGCAGCCAAACCGGGACAGGGGTCTACGAGCAGTACTTC
>14|TRBD2|TRBJ2-7|once|TRBV5-1
CASSLGGLEREQYF
TGCGCCAGCAGCTTGGGGGGACTAGAGCGCGAGCAGTACTTC
>13|.|TRBJ1-2|.|TRBV6-5
CASSYAGDYSYTF
TGTGCCAGCAGTTACGCCGGCGACTATAGCTACACCTTC
>13|TRBD2|TRBJ2-3|.|TRBV7-3
CASSPAGADTQYF
TGTGCCAGCAGCCCGGCGGGGGCAGATACGCAGTATTTT
>14|.|TRBJ2-7|once|TRBV23-1
CASSLHRYSYEQYF
TGCGCCAGCAGTCTGCACAGGTACTCCTACGAGCAGTACTTC
>13|.|TRBJ2-3|.|TRBV29-1
CSVNDAPGDTQYF
TGCAGCGTTAACGATGCCCCAGGGGATACGCAGTATTTT
>16|.|TRBJ2-5|.|TRBV6-6
CASSLSDFRGQETQYF
TGTGCCAGCAGTTTATCAGATTTTCGGGGGCAAGAGACCCAGTACTTC
>13|.|TRBJ2-7|.|TRBV11-2
CASSLRLPYEQYF
TGTGCCAGCAGCTTAAGACTCCCCTACGAGCAGTACTTC
>13|.|TRBJ1-1|.|TRBV2
CASREGPPTEAFF
TGTGCCAGCAGGGAGGGACCGCCCACTGAAGCTTTCTTT
>14|TRBD2|TRBJ2-3|once|TRBV9
CASSRGDSTDTQYF
TGTGCCAGCAGCCGGGGGGACTCCACAGATACGCAGTATTTT
>13|.|TRBJ2-2|.|TRBV29-1
CSVEQVNTGELFF
TGCAGCGTTGAACAGGTGAACACCGGGGAGCTGTTTTTT
>11|.|TRBJ1-2|once|TRBV6-5
CASGEGYGYTF
TGTGCCAGCGGGGAGGGGTATGGCTACACCTTC
>14|.|TRBJ1-2|.|TRBV5-6
CASSLPGANYGYTF
TGTGCCAGCAGCTTGCCCGGGGCTAACTATGGCTACACCTTC
>16|.|TRBJ1-6|few|TRBV5-6
CASSLTAGSYNSPLHF
TGTGCCAGCAGCTTGACAGCCGGCTCCTATAATTCACCCCTCCACTTT
>21|TRBD1|TRBJ1-5|.|TRBV7-8
CASSLRGKGQGKGIRNQPQHF
TGTGCCAGCAGCTTAAGGGGGAAGGGACAGGGGAAAGGGATCCGAAATCAGCCCCAGCATTTT
>14|.|TRBJ2-2|few|TRBV4-1
CASSQVTGPGELFF
TGCGCCAGCAGCCAGGTAACAGGACCCGGGGAGCTGTTTTTT
>14|TRBD1|TRBJ1-3|.|TRBV5-1
CASSSGTGGNTIYF
TGCGCCAGCAGCTCCGGGACAGGGGGAAACACCATATATTTT
>18|.|TRBJ2-1|.|TRBV9
CASSERSDSNQRYNEQFF
TGTGCCAGCAGCGAGCGGTCGGATAGCAACCAGCGCTACAATGAGCAGTTCTTC
>14|.|TRBJ2-7|.|TRBV18
CASSPRTEDYEQYF
TGTGCCAGCTCACCCCGGACAGAAGATTACGAGCAGTACTTC
>15|.|TRBJ1-1|.|TRBV6-5
CASRNGGLGNTEAFF
TGTGCCAGCAGAAACGGGGGGCTGGGGAACACTGAAGCTTTCTTT
>13|.|TRBJ2-2|.|TRBV6-1
CAIAPWQAGELFF
TGTGCCATCGCGCCCTGGCAGGCCGGGGAGCTGTTTTTT
>12|.|TRBJ1-6|.|TRBV6-5
CASSHLGTFPHF
TGTGCCAGCAGTCACCTAGGGACATTCCCCCACTTT
>15|.|TRBJ1-5|.|TRBV19
CASSIFPGANQPQHF
TGTGCCAGTAGTATTTTTCCTGGAGCTAATCAGCCCCAGCATTTT
>12|.|TRBJ2-1|.|TRBV14
CASSHLPGRQFF
TGTGCCAGCAGCCATCTGCCAGGTCGGCAGTTCTTC
>15|.|TRBJ2-3|.|TRBV7-9
CASSLEGRPTDTQYF
TGTGCCAGCAGCTTAGAAGGGAGGCCCACAGATACGCAGTATTTT
>14|.|TRBJ2-2|few|TRBV4-2
CASSQVSTTGELFF
TGTGCCAGCAGCCAAGTATCTACTACCGGGGAGCTGTTTTTT
>17|.|TRBJ2-2|.|TRBV28
CASSLSNRDSGTGELFF
TGTGCCAGCAGTTTATCCAACAGGGATTCGGGCACCGGGGAGCTGTTTTTT
>17|.|TRBJ2-7|.|TRBV23-1
CASSHTGWLAGAYEQYF
TGCGCCAGCAGTCACACAGGGTGGCTGGCGGGCGCCTACGAGCAGTACTTC
>12|.|TRBJ1-2|.|TRBV28
CASRGLTLSYTF
TGTGCCAGCAGAGGACTGACCCTTAGCTACACCTTC